Listed below are T cell receptor beta chains from one sample, sequenced in a study of cytomegalovirus exposure and HLA in healthy donors. Profiling relied on immunoSEQ multiplex PCR, and the TCRdb table lists in-frame clones only, not all of them. The table has 250,000 to 350,000 clones, around 65% seen once. Sequenced sample: PBMCs. Receptors originate from a female donor in good health and CMV-seronegative. Each CDR3 is given with its conserved first and last residue.

TRBJ1-2 TRBV27 CASSYGTGYGYTF
TRBJ2-1 TRBV7-7 CASSLGIGRGRSLGNEQFF
TRBJ1-2 TRBV7-9 CASSLQQGDAYGYTF
TRBJ2-7 TRBV15 CATSRGDLTSYEQYF
TRBJ2-1 TRBV28 CASNPRSGRPKQFF
TRBJ2-1 TRBV7-8 CASSLAYKNEQFF
TRBJ1-5 TRBV16 CASSPLTTNYQPQHF
TRBJ1-2 TRBV6-5 CASSYATGSNYGYTF
TRBJ2-1 TRBV11-2 CASSPRLLNEQFF
TRBJ2-1 TRBV13 CASSLGLAGYNEQFF